The 32 T cell receptor beta chains below were found in one sample sequenced in a study of OX40 agonist ivuxolimab in advanced cancers. TCRdb's copy holds only in-frame clones and misses some; the assay was immunoSEQ multiplex PCR. The repertoire includes approximately 90,000 clones, 88% of them detected once, and around 0.3% sits in the top ten. This specimen was CD4+ or CD8+ T cells sorted from blood, taken in a trial of the OX40 agonist ivuxolimab. Receptor source: an adult with an advanced solid tumor such as melanoma, head and neck, liver or kidney cancer.

V is TRBV7-2 and J is TRBJ1-5, with 9 positions matching TRBD1. Per germline, CDR1 SGHTA and CDR2 FQGNSA. The CDR3 contains 16 residues. J gave up 8 bases and V 5 bases, and 13 bases lay outside the gene matches. In DNA, the CDR3 is TGTGCCAGCAGCCGGACAGGGGAATTTATCAGGGAGCCCCAGCATTTT. Amino acids: CASSRTGEFIREPQHF. Together with reference TRBV7-2 and TRBJ1-5, the CDR3 gives the full variable domain: GAGVSQSPSNKVTEKGKDVELRCDPISGHTALYWYRQSLGQGLEFLIYFQGNSAPDKSGLPSDRFSAERTGGSVSTLTIQRTQQEDSAVYLCASSRTGEFIREPQHFGDGTRLSIL.

The gene calls are TRBV5-4 and TRBJ2-1; D possibly matches TRBD1 or TRBD2 (5 bases each). V lost 4 bases to trimming and J lost 0 bases, with 11 bases between them. There are 15 residues in the CDR3. Germline V lookup: CDR1 SGHNT, CDR2 YYREEE (reference sequence). In nucleotides, the CDR3 is TGTGCCAGCAGCCCTGGGGGTGGCTCCTACAATGAGCAGTTCTTC. As protein: CASSPGGGSYNEQFF.

CDR3 nucleotides: TGTGCCGGCCTCAGGGGTGAAAAACTGTTTTTT. Translation: CAGLRGEKLFF. This chain joins TRBV7-9 and TRBJ1-4; possible D gene TRBD1, 6 bases. Trimming left V 11 bases short and J 7 bases short, with 11 bases between. This CDR3 spans 11 amino acids. CDR1 and CDR2 from the germline V gene are SEHNR and FQNEAQ (reference sequence). The full variable domain, its missing parts supplied by reference TRBV7-9 and TRBJ1-4, is DTGVSQNPRHKITKRGQNVTFRCDPISEHNRLYWYRQTLGQGPEFLTYFQNEAQLEKSRLLSDRFSAERPKGSFSTLEIQRTEQGDSAMYLCAGLRGEKLFFGSGTQLSVL.

The chain links TRBV9 to TRBJ2-7, with 9 bases that match TRBD1. V was pared by 0 bases and J by 6 bases, with 4 bases of the junction left unmatched. The CDR3 contains 14 residues. Looked up from germline, CDR1 is SGDLS and CDR2 is YYNGEE. Here the CDR3 DNA reads TGTGCCAGCAGCGTAGTCGGGACAGGGAGCGAGCAGTACTTC. Translating it yields CASSVVGTGSEQYF.

The chain couples TRBV28 to TRBJ1-2, with a tentative D call TRBD1 (5 bases). This CDR3 is 14 amino acids long. CDR1 is MDHEN and CDR2 is SYDVKM in the germline V gene. With 3 bases removed from V and 5 bases from J, the gap between germline ends came to 13 bases. The CDR3 spells CASSFVRVLYGYTF. CDR3 DNA: TGTGCCAGCAGTTTCGTCAGGGTACTATATGGCTACACCTTC.

The V call is TRBV5-4, the J call TRBJ1-2; no clear D. V lost 3 bases and J lost 3, with 9 bases in between. This CDR3 comprises 13 residues. Germline assignment: CDR1 SGHNT and CDR2 YYREEE (reference sequence). This CDR3 reads CASSWGVDYGYTF. The CDR3 DNA sequence: TGTGCCAGCAGCTGGGGAGTAGACTATGGCTACACCTTC.

V is TRBV6-1 and J is TRBJ1-1; 7 bases fit TRBD1. CDR3 length: 14 amino acids. The germline CDR1 and CDR2 sequences are MNHNS and SASEGT. V trimming: 6 bases; J trimming: 2 bases; junction bases outside the gene matches: 6. CDR3 nucleotides: TGTGCCAGCAGCAAGGACAGGTTCAACACTGAAGCTTTCTTT. This translates into CASSKDRFNTEAFF.

The V gene is TRBV5-4, the J gene TRBJ1-2, with a weak D call TRBD1 (5 bases). The CDR3 is 16 residues long. Germline CDR1 and CDR2: SGHNT and YYREEE (reference sequence). V was trimmed by 4 bases and J by 6 bases, leaving 22 bases between them. DNA of the CDR3: TGTGCCAGCAGCCAGGGCTTGGTGGGAGATGAGCATGGCTACACCTTC. It codes for CASSQGLVGDEHGYTF.

The V gene is TRBV5-1, the J gene TRBJ2-7; a weak D match, TRBD2 (6 bases). The ends were cut back, 2 bases at V and 3 bases at J, with 12 bases in the middle. The CDR3 totals 14 residues. Germline V CDR1 and CDR2: SGHRS, YFSETQ. The CDR3 DNA reads as TGCGCCAGCAGCTTTGGATCGGGGGACTACGAGCAGTACTTC. This encodes CASSFGSGDYEQYF.

The chain carries TRBV5-1 and TRBJ1-6; possibly TRBD1 for D (5 bases). The CDR3 is 15 residues long. Trimming stripped 0 bases from V and 9 bases from J, with 13 bases between. The germline V gene has CDR1 SGHRS and CDR2 YFSETQ. The CDR3 spells CASSLGGVIGSPLHF. CDR3 nucleotides: TGCGCCAGCAGCTTGGGAGGGGTCATCGGTTCACCCCTCCACTTT.

This chain uses TRBV7-9 with TRBJ1-5; D is perhaps TRBD1 (5 bases). The V gene lost 2 bases and the J gene lost 6 bases, with 20 bases spanning the gap. The CDR3 has 17 amino acids. Germline CDR1 SEHNR, CDR2 FQNEAQ (reference sequence). The CDR3 region is CASSLISGQGGSQPQHF. CDR3 nucleotide sequence: TGTGCCAGCAGCTTAATTTCTGGGCAGGGTGGCAGTCAGCCCCAGCATTTT.

V usage is TRBV18 and J usage is TRBJ2-2, with D perhaps TRBD1 or TRBD2 (5 bases each). Trimming took 3 bases from V and 1 from J, leaving 12 bases between them. In germline, CDR1 is KGHSH, CDR2 LQKENI. The CDR3 contains 16 residues. The CDR3 DNA sequence: TGTGCCAGCTCACCGCCGGGGCAGGGGAACACCGGGGAGCTGTTTTTT. Translated: CASSPPGQGNTGELFF. Combining the CDR3 with reference TRBV18 and TRBJ2-2 gives the whole variable domain NAGVMQNPRHLVRRRGQEARLRCSPMKGHSHVYWYRQLPEEGLKFMVYLQKENIIDESGMPKERFSAEFPKEGPSILRIQQVVRGDSAAYFCASSPPGQGNTGELFFGEGSRLTVL.

V and J are TRBV10-3 and TRBJ2-1; 7 bases fit TRBD2. The CDR3 runs to 17 residues. Per the germline V gene, CDR1 is ENHRY and CDR2 is SYGVKD. The ends lost 3 bases at V and 7 bases at J; junction bases unmatched: 15. In DNA, the CDR3 is TGTGCCATCAGTGAAGCGGGGCTGACAGCTGGCGGGAATGAGCAGTTCTTC. Protein product: CAISEAGLTAGGNEQFF.

The chain is built from TRBV5-1 and TRBJ2-2; TRBD1 matches 11 bases. The CDR3 spans 16 residues. The germline V gene has CDR1 SGHRS and CDR2 YFSETQ. Losses at the gene ends were 4 bases for V and 5 bases for J; bases not matched to a gene: 7. The CDR3 loop is CASSPGQGGRTGELFF. In DNA, the CDR3 is TGCGCCAGCAGCCCGGGACAGGGGGGAAGGACCGGGGAGCTGTTTTTT.

This clone turned up a few times. The gene calls are TRBV7-3 and TRBJ2-3; TRBD2 matches at 13 bases. The CDR3 has 15 amino acids. The trim removed 5 bases at V and 4 bases at J, leaving 3 bases unmatched. Germline CDR1 reads SGHTA; CDR2 reads FQGTGA. CDR3 DNA: TGTGCCAGCAGCCTAGGGACTAGCGGGGCAGATACGCAGTATTTT. This codes for CASSLGTSGADTQYF.

The rearrangement links TRBV7-2 to TRBJ2-7, with D tentatively TRBD1 (5 bases). The V end lost 3 bases, the J end lost 2 bases, and 11 bases lay between the germline ends. CDR1 is SGHTA and CDR2 is FQGNSA in the germline V gene. This CDR3 has 14 amino acids. CDR3 loop: CASSFRVFAYEQYF. For the CDR3, the DNA is TGTGCCAGCAGCTTCAGGGTTTTCGCCTACGAGCAGTACTTC.

Here the CDR3 DNA reads TGCGCCAGCAGCCTCCGCGGACAGGGGGCTGGTGAAAAACTGTTTTTT. Translation: CASSLRGQGAGEKLFF. V usage is TRBV5-1 and J usage is TRBJ1-4; 11 bases line up with TRBD1. Germline CDR1 is SGHRS and CDR2 is YFSETQ. This CDR3 contains 16 residues. Losses at the gene ends were 4 bases for V and 7 bases for J; bases not matched to a gene: 9.

The chain has TRBV6-5 and TRBJ1-5, with D unclear. CDR3 size: 12 residues. The V gene's germline CDR1 is MNHEY and CDR2 SVGAGI. V was cut by 6 bases and J by 11 bases, with 14 bases left in between. The DNA of the CDR3 is TGTGCCAGCAGAGGGCCCGAACCGACCCAGCATTTT. Protein sequence: CASRGPEPTQHF.

This clone has a handful of counts. The chain joins TRBV21-1 to TRBJ2-6; no DNA check was done on the table's D call, TRBD1. TRBV21-1 counts as a pseudogene. The CDR3 has 15 residues. The CDR3 here is CSPGTGAGGANVLTF. As DNA, the CDR3 is TGTAGTCCCGGGACAGGGGCAGGTGGGGCCAACGTCCTGACTTTC.

The rearrangement joins TRBV7-8 to TRBJ1-2; 7 bases are a match to TRBD1. The CDR3 runs to 15 residues. Germline loops: CDR1 SGHVS, CDR2 FQNEAQ. V was clipped by 5 bases and J by 6 bases; unmatched bases: 12. The CDR3 reads CASSPMGQYANGYTF. The CDR3 nucleotides read TGTGCCAGCAGCCCCATGGGACAGTACGCGAATGGCTACACCTTC.

The chain uses TRBV6-1 and TRBJ2-5; either TRBD1 or TRBD2 may fit D (5 bases each). The CDR3 length is 15 residues. Germline V lookup: CDR1 MNHNS, CDR2 SASEGT. The V end was cut by 3 bases, the J end by 4 bases, with 15 bases between. Here the CDR3 DNA reads TGTGCCAGCAGTGACCGGGACCCACGAGGAGAGACCCAGTACTTC. Translation: CASSDRDPRGETQYF.

V and J are TRBV6-5 and TRBJ2-7; maybe TRBD1 (6 bases). Trimming took off 6 bases at V and 6 bases at J, with 15 bases between the two ends. There are 13 residues in the CDR3. In germline, CDR1 is MNHEY, CDR2 SVGAGI. DNA for the CDR3: TGTGCCAGCAGCCACCAGACAGGAGGCGAGCAGTACTTC. Amino acid sequence: CASSHQTGGEQYF.

V is TRBV18 and J is TRBJ2-7; a possible D gene is TRBD1 (6 bases). The CDR3 length is 14 residues. The V gene lost 1 base and the J gene lost 2 bases, with 9 bases spanning the gap. The germline V gene encodes CDR1 KGHSH and CDR2 LQKENI. CDR3 nucleotides: TGTGCCAGCTCACCACTGACAGGAACCTACGAGCAGTACTTC. Encoded protein: CASSPLTGTYEQYF.

As to this clone: Germline is not matched at one junction end, which may reflect a read error. The rearrangement joins TRBV7-2 to TRBJ2-7, with TRBD1 matching 7 bases. This CDR3 contains 15 residues. From germline, CDR1 is SGHTA and CDR2 FQGNSA. CDR3 residues: CASSQGGARVYEQYF. CDR3 sequence (DNA): TGCGCCAGCAGCCAAGGGGGCGCTCGGGTTTACGAGCAGTACTTC. The variable domain in full, with the rest retrieved from reference TRBV7-2 and TRBJ2-7, is GAGVSQSPSNKVTEKGKDVELRCDPISGHTALYWYRQSLGQGLEFLIYFQGNSAPDKSGLPSDRFSAERTGGSVSTLTIQRTQQEDSAVYLCASSQGGARVYEQYFGPGTRLTVT.

The chain employs TRBV5-5 and TRBJ2-7, with 8 positions matching TRBD1. This CDR3 has 15 amino acids. Germline trimming cut 6 bases from V and 2 bases from J; bases unmatched to any gene: 10. Germline CDR1 is SGHKS and CDR2 is YYEKEE (reference sequence). The CDR3 is CASTDTRDRTYEQYF. Here the CDR3 DNA reads TGTGCCAGCACCGACACCCGGGACAGGACCTACGAGCAGTACTTC.

The chain is built from TRBV23-1 and TRBJ1-2, with a tentative D call TRBD1 (5 bases). TRBV23-1 is known as an ORF, though its function is uncertain. The CDR3 is 15 amino acids. V dropped 11 bases and J dropped 3 bases, with 22 bases sitting between them. The chain's CDR3 is CAGYRLVVGDYGYTF. The CDR3 nucleotides are TGCGCCGGATATCGGCTGGTTGTAGGGGACTATGGCTACACCTTC.

The V call is TRBV9, the J call TRBJ1-4, with TRBD1 as a possible D gene (5 bases). This CDR3 is 15 amino acids long. V dropped 0 bases and J dropped 7 bases, with 13 bases sitting between them. Germline CDR1 SGDLS, CDR2 YYNGEE. CDR3 in amino acids: CASSVEGRAGEKLFF. The CDR3 DNA sequence: TGTGCCAGCAGCGTAGAGGGCAGGGCGGGTGAAAAACTGTTTTTT.

The V and J genes are TRBV7-2 and TRBJ1-2, with TRBD1 matching over 8 bases. Trimming cost V 1 base and J 0 bases; bases outside gene matches: 4. The CDR3 runs to 16 residues. Germline V gene lookup returns CDR1 SGHTA and CDR2 FQGNSA. The CDR3, as DNA: TGTGCCAGCAGCTTAGGTGGACAGGGTACTAACTATGGCTACACCTTC. Encoded protein: CASSLGGQGTNYGYTF.

The rearrangement joins TRBV6-5 to TRBJ2-7, with a tentative D call TRBD2 (6 bases). The ends were cut back, 6 bases at V and 0 bases at J, with 15 bases in the middle. CDR3 length: 15 residues. Germline assignment: CDR1 MNHEY and CDR2 SVGAGI. The CDR3 spells CASSPLGGSSYEQYF. DNA for the CDR3: TGTGCCAGCAGCCCTCTGGGGGGAAGCTCCTACGAGCAGTACTTC.

This chain joins TRBV11-3 and TRBJ2-2; the D call may be TRBD1 or TRBD2 (5 bases each). The V end was cut by 5 bases, the J end by 6 bases, with 10 bases between. The CDR3 consists of 13 residues. Per the germline V gene, CDR1 is SGHNT and CDR2 is YENEEA. The CDR3: CASSLGTAGELFF. CDR3 nucleotide sequence: TGTGCCAGCAGCCTTGGGACCGCCGGGGAGCTGTTTTTT.

The CDR3 region is CASSPGQGNTGELFF. The CDR3 bases are TGTGCCAGCAGCCCGGGACAGGGGAACACCGGGGAGCTGTTTTTT. V is TRBV7-9 and J is TRBJ2-2; 9 nucleotides agree with TRBD1. The CDR3 consists of 15 residues. With 5 bases clipped from V and 1 base from J, the junction kept 2 bases outside the gene matches. Germline-derived CDR1 and CDR2 are SEHNR and FQNEAQ (reference sequence). Complete variable domain (other parts from reference TRBV7-9 and TRBJ2-2): DTGVSQNPRHKITKRGQNVTFRCDPISEHNRLYWYRQTLGQGPEFLTYFQNEAQLEKSRLLSDRFSAERPKGSFSTLEIQRTEQGDSAMYLCASSPGQGNTGELFFGEGSRLTVL.

V is TRBV5-1 and J is TRBJ2-2; 12 nucleotides agree with TRBD2. The length of the CDR3 is 15 residues. Germline trimming cut 4 bases from V and 3 bases from J; bases unmatched to any gene: 1. Germline CDR1 SGHRS, CDR2 YFSETQ. The CDR3 reads CASSASGGDTGELFF. As DNA, the CDR3 is TGCGCCAGCAGCGCTAGCGGGGGGGACACCGGGGAGCTGTTTTTT.